This is a list of T cell receptor beta chains from one sample in a study of CD8 T cells in Susac syndrome. Each CDR3 protein gets one entry after TCRdb re-called the immunoSEQ multiplex PCR reads with MiXCR. Seen here are under 300,000 distinct CDR3 sequences, 90% to 97% observed once, and the top ten hold less than 0.11%. The sequenced sample consisted of CD4+ T cells from PBMCs. The receptors shown here come from a human donor with Susac syndrome. The CDR3 runs from the conserved cysteine through the conserved F or W. A D gene is named only where the DNA matches it firmly. Expanded clones get a size class; other rows say once, few or many, or leave the size out.

.	TRBV27	TRBJ2-4	.	CASSLSFRGLVNIQYF	TGTGCCAGCAGTTTATCGTTCAGGGGTTTGGTAAACATTCAGTACTTC
.	TRBV30	TRBJ1-2	.	CAWVPILGNGYTF	TGTGCCTGGGTACCTATTCTGGGGAATGGCTACACCTTC
.	TRBV7-9	TRBJ1-5	.	CASSLGGTLNQPQHF	TGTGCCAGCAGCTTAGGGGGGACTCTCAATCAGCCCCAGCATTTT
TRBD2	TRBV29-1	TRBJ2-2	.	CSVELGGLAGVVSGELFF	TGCAGCGTTGAATTGGGGGGTCTAGCGGGAGTTGTTTCCGGGGAGCTGTTTTTT
.	TRBV28	TRBJ2-5	.	CVCGRDDRAETQYF	TGTGTTTGCGGGCGAGATGATCGGGCGGAGACCCAGTACTTC
TRBD1	TRBV12-3/TRBV12-4	TRBJ1-1	.	CASSPGLGGAIEAFF	TGTGCCAGCAGCCCTGGTCTAGGGGGCGCGATTGAAGCTTTCTTT
.	TRBV7-9	TRBJ2-7	.	CASSHPEAVTYEQYF	TGTGCCAGCAGCCACCCGGAGGCAGTCACCTACGAGCAGTACTTC
.	TRBV19	TRBJ1-1	.	CASSARTVSEAFF	TGTGCCAGTAGTGCTCGTACAGTCAGTGAAGCTTTCTTT
.	TRBV6-5	TRBJ1-3	.	CASSYTGAGNTIYF	TGTGCCAGCAGTTACACGGGAGCCGGAAACACCATATATTTT
TRBD2	TRBV15	TRBJ2-1	.	CATSRKRGLAGAYEQFF	TGTGCCACCAGCAGAAAACGTGGCCTAGCGGGAGCCTATGAGCAGTTCTTC
.	TRBV10-3	TRBJ1-4	.	CAIKSPTDEKLFF	TGTGCCATCAAAAGTCCCACGGACGAAAAACTGTTTTTT
.	TRBV9	TRBJ2-2	.	CASSALVPQNTGELFF	TGTGCCAGCAGCGCCCTAGTACCTCAGAACACCGGGGAGCTGTTTTTT
.	TRBV3-1	TRBJ1-2	.	CASSQQGSPRYGYTF	TGTGCCAGCAGCCAACAGGGGTCCCCCCGGTATGGCTACACCTTC
.	TRBV29-1	TRBJ2-5	.	CSVVPGAEQETQYF	TGCAGCGTCGTTCCGGGAGCCGAGCAAGAGACCCAGTACTTC
TRBD1	TRBV6-6	TRBJ2-2	.	CASSPGTVTGELFF	TGTGCCAGCAGTCCCGGGACAGTCACCGGGGAGCTGTTTTTT
.	TRBV9	TRBJ2-5	.	CASSPRLNQETQYF	TGTGCCAGCAGCCCGCGACTCAATCAAGAGACCCAGTACTTC
.	TRBV4-1	TRBJ2-2	.	CASSRVVAGLHLGELFF	TGCGCCAGCTCGAGGGTGGTCGCGGGCCTGCATTTGGGGGAGCTGTTTTTT
.	TRBV18	TRBJ2-7	.	CASSPGRVADEQYF	TGTGCCAGCTCACCCGGAAGGGTAGCAGACGAGCAGTACTTC
TRBD2	TRBV30	TRBJ2-1	.	CASGLANEQFF	TGTGCCTCGGGACTAGCGAATGAGCAGTTCTTC
.	TRBV14	TRBJ2-7	once	CASSQYHGTQVAYEQYF	TGTGCCAGCAGCCAATATCATGGGACCCAGGTTGCCTACGAGCAGTACTTC
.	TRBV6-1	TRBJ2-6	.	CASRKNQGAGANVLTF	TGTGCCAGCAGAAAGAACCAGGGCGCTGGGGCCAACGTCCTGACTTTC
TRBD2	TRBV20-1	TRBJ2-3	.	CSVTAGSGTRRF	TGCAGTGTTACCGCCGGGAGCGGGACCCGACGGTTT
.	TRBV20-1	TRBJ1-1	.	CSAAGVTEAFF	TGCAGTGCTGCAGGGGTCACTGAAGCTTTCTTT
TRBD1	TRBV20-1	TRBJ2-1	.	CSAQTGTPYNEQFF	TGCAGTGCCCAGACAGGGACCCCCTACAATGAGCAGTTCTTC
.	TRBV28	TRBJ2-7	.	CASALGLSPYEQYF	TGTGCCAGCGCCTTGGGGCTGTCCCCCTACGAGCAGTACTTC
.	TRBV12-3/TRBV12-4	TRBJ1-2	.	CASSLAAYGAGYTF	TGTGCCAGCAGTTTAGCGGCTTATGGGGCTGGCTACACCTTC
TRBD1	TRBV5-1	TRBJ2-3	.	CASSLGQGRSTDTQYF	TGCGCCAGCAGCCTAGGACAGGGCCGTAGCACAGATACGCAGTATTTT
TRBD1	TRBV4-1	TRBJ1-4	.	CASSQDPGQGNEKLFF	TGCGCCAGCAGCCAAGACCCGGGACAGGGGAATGAAAAACTGTTTTTT
TRBD2	TRBV29-1	TRBJ2-1	.	CSGGSLAGAWYNEQFF	TGCAGCGGTGGAAGTCTAGCGGGAGCATGGTACAATGAGCAGTTCTTC
.	TRBV4-1	TRBJ1-5	.	CASSQGSSNQPQHF	TGCGCCAGCAGCCAGGGGAGTAGCAATCAGCCCCAGCATTTT
TRBD1	TRBV9	TRBJ2-1	.	CASSVSGQPNEQFF	TGTGCCAGCAGCGTCTCGGGACAGCCTAATGAGCAGTTCTTC
TRBD2	TRBV6-5	TRBJ2-5	.	CASSRGGRAGETQYF	TGTGCCAGCAGTCGGGGGGGGAGGGCCGGGGAGACCCAGTACTTC
.	TRBV14	TRBJ1-1	.	CASSQDLGSSAFF	TGTGCCAGCAGCCAAGATCTGGGTTCCTCGGCTTTCTTT
.	TRBV20-1	TRBJ1-1	.	CSATDGGTEAFF	TGCAGTGCCACGGACGGGGGCACTGAAGCTTTCTTT
.	TRBV20-1	TRBJ1-5	.	CSAVGDNQPQHF	TGCAGTGCTGTCGGGGATAATCAGCCCCAGCATTTT
.	TRBV5-1	TRBJ2-7	.	CASSFTFTLSIYEQYF	TGCGCCAGCAGCTTCACGTTCACTCTCTCCATTTACGAGCAGTACTTC
.	TRBV5-4	TRBJ1-3	.	CASSGYSSGNTIYF	TGTGCCAGCAGCGGGTACAGCTCTGGAAACACCATATATTTT
TRBD1	TRBV30	TRBJ2-1	.	CAWNVDRTGRTYNEQFF	TGTGCCTGGAATGTCGACCGGACAGGGAGGACCTACAATGAGCAGTTCTTC
.	TRBV20-1	TRBJ2-3	.	CSASGDSRTDTQYF	TGCAGTGCTAGCGGGGACTCCCGCACAGATACGCAGTATTTT
TRBD1	TRBV20-1	TRBJ1-5	.	CSARGQGHQPQHF	TGCAGTGCTAGAGGACAGGGACATCAGCCCCAGCATTTT
TRBD1	TRBV5-4	TRBJ2-7	.	CASSWGRQGTYEQYF	TGTGCCAGCAGCTGGGGCCGACAGGGAACCTACGAGCAGTACTTC
TRBD1	TRBV14	TRBJ1-2	.	CASSRDRGSSGYTF	TGTGCCAGCAGCCGAGACAGGGGAAGCAGCGGCTACACCTTC
TRBD2	TRBV5-1	TRBJ2-7	.	CASSLRREINEQYF	TGCGCCAGCAGCTTGCGGCGGGAGATAAACGAGCAGTACTTC
.	TRBV5-1	TRBJ1-1	.	CASRPVGADTEAFF	TGCGCCAGCAGACCCGTGGGGGCGGACACTGAAGCTTTCTTT
TRBD1	TRBV6-2/TRBV6-3	TRBJ2-1	.	CASSLQGASDNEQFF	TGTGCCAGCAGTTTGCAGGGGGCGAGCGACAATGAGCAGTTCTTC
.	TRBV4-1	TRBJ1-5	.	CASSQGNTGVPQHF	TGCGCCAGCAGCCAAGGGAACACGGGCGTGCCCCAGCATTTT
.	TRBV6-5	TRBJ1-2	.	CASSYDVSTLVNYGYTF	TGTGCCAGCAGTTATGACGTGTCGACCCTGGTGAACTATGGCTACACCTTC
TRBD1	TRBV5-1	TRBJ2-6	.	CASSSSRDRAGANVLTF	TGCGCCAGCAGCTCGTCCCGGGACAGAGCTGGGGCCAACGTCCTGACTTTC
.	TRBV20-1	TRBJ1-2	.	CSANIPTGNYGYTF	TGCAGTGCTAATATCCCGACAGGAAACTATGGCTACACCTTC
.	TRBV18	TRBJ2-1	.	CASSPPTSGRYNEQFF	TGTGCCAGCTCACCACCGACGAGCGGGCGCTACAATGAGCAGTTCTTC
TRBD1	TRBV20-1	TRBJ2-6	.	CSAIPLDREANVLTF	TGCAGTGCTATACCCCTTGACAGGGAGGCCAACGTCCTGACTTTC
.	TRBV21-1	TRBJ1-2	.	CASSLCVGDGYTF	TGTGCCAGCAGTTTATGCGTCGGCGATGGCTACACCTTC
TRBD1	TRBV20-1	TRBJ2-7	.	CSARTGFDEQYF	TGCAGTGCACGGACAGGTTTCGACGAGCAGTACTTC